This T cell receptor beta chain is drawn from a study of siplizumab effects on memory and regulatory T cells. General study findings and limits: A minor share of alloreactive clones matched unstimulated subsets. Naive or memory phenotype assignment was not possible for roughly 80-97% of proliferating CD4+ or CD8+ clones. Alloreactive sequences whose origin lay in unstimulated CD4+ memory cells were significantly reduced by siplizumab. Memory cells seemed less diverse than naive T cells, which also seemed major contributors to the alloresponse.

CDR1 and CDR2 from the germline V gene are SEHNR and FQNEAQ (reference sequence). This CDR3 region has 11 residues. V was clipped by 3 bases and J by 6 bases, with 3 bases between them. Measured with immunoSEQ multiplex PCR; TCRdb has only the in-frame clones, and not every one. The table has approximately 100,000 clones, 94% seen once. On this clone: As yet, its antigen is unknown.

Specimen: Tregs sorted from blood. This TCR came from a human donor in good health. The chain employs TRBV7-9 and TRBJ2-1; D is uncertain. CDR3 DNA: TGTGCCAGCAGCTTCGTCAATGAGCAGTTCTTC. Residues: CASSFVNEQFF.